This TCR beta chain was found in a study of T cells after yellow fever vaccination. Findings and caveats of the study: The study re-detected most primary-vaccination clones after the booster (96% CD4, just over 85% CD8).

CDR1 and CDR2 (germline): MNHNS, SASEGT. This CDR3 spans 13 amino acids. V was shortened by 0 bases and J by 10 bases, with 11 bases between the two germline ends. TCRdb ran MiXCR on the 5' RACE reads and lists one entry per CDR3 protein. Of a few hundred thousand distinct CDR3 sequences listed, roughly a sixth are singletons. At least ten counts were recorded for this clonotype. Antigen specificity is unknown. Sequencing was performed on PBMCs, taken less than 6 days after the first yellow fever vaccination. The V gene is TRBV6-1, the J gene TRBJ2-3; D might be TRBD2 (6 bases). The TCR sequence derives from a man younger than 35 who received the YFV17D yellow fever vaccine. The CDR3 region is CASSEAPGLPQYF. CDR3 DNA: TGTGCCAGCAGTGAAGCCCCGGGACTGCCGCAGTATTTT.